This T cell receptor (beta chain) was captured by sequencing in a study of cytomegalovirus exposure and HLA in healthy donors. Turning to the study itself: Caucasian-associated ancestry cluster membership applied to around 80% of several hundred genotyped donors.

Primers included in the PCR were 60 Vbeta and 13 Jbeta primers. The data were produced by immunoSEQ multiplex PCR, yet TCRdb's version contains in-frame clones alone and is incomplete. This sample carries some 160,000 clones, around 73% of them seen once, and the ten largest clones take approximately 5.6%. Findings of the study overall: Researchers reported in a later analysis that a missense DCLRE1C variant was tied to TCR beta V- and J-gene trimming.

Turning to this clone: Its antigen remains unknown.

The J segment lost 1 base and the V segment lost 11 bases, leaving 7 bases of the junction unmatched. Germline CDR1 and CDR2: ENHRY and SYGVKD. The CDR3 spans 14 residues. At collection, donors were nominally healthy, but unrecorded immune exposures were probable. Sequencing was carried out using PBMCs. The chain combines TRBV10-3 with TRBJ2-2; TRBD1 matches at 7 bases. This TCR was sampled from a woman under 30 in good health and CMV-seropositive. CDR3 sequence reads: CAGNNRGNTGELFF. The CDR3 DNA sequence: TGTGCCGGTAACAACAGGGGGAACACCGGGGAGCTGTTTTTT.